This T cell receptor (beta chain) was profiled in a study of OX40 agonist ivuxolimab in advanced cancers. Study-level background: Given to patients was ivuxolimab, an agonistic anti-OX40 (CD134) antibody. Dose-escalation subjects each had hepatocellular carcinoma, melanoma, renal cell or head and neck cancer. Earlier anti-PD-1, anti-PD-L1 or anti-CTLA-4 therapy was permitted; around 40% had received some.

Measured with immunoSEQ multiplex PCR; TCRdb has only the in-frame clones, and not every one. The top ten clones hold 0.53% of a sample with about 79,000 clones, around 92% of them seen once. Blood specimens came from baseline, cycle 4 day 1, and cycle 7 day 1. The material sequenced was CD4+ or CD8+ T cells sorted from blood, taken in a trial of the OX40 agonist ivuxolimab. The clonotype was recovered from an adult with an advanced solid tumor such as melanoma, head and neck, liver or kidney cancer.

The CDR3 spells CASRRGAFVNTEAFF. CDR3 in DNA: TGTGCCAGCAGACGGGGGGCCTTCGTGAACACTGAAGCTTTCTTT. The chain uses TRBV7-9 and TRBJ1-1; D is perhaps TRBD1 (6 bases). The ends were cut back, 6 bases at V and 0 bases at J, with 14 bases in the middle. Germline assignment: CDR1 SEHNR and CDR2 FQNEAQ (reference sequence). The CDR3 is made up of 15 amino acids.